This T cell receptor beta chain was observed in a study of cytomegalovirus exposure and HLA in healthy donors. Regarding the study as a whole: With further analysis later on, most CMV-associated TCR beta chains appeared HLA-restricted. Sequencing probably produced one cluster of sequence variants that were highly shared.

The CDR3 is 15 amino acids. Trimming took 5 bases from V and 4 from J; bases not matched to a gene: 8. Germline lookup yields CDR1 LNHNV and CDR2 YYDKDF (reference sequence). Of note for this clone: The antigen remains undetermined.

Participants comprised healthy donors of bone marrow. This PCR relied on a set of 60 Vbeta primers and 13 Jbeta primers. As processed by the authors: Among the unique TCR beta chains that a later analysis counted, some 73 million in all, approximately 12 million were shared. Clones were read by immunoSEQ multiplex PCR, and TCRdb kept only the in-frame ones, dropping some. The DNA was the basis for D and trimming; V, J and clone size are from that table. The repertoire holds around 150,000 clones, with less than 85% as singletons. The sample was PBMCs. The chain uses TRBV15 and TRBJ1-5; 7 bases agree with TRBD1. The source is a man in his forties in good health and CMV-seronegative. The CDR3 DNA is TGTGCCACCAGCGCGAGGGACAGTAGAAATCAGCCCCAGCATTTT. Protein: CATSARDSRNQPQHF.